The 14 T cell receptor beta chains below come from one sample, sequenced in a study of T cell responses to AZD1222 COVID-19 vaccine. Using immunoSEQ multiplex PCR, the repertoire was profiled, and TCRdb retains in-frame clones only, with some absent. This sample has about 200,000 clones, with 85% to 95% found just once. This material consisted of peripheral blood, taken on day 0 of MenACWY control vaccination. These receptors were obtained from an adult in good health.

The V and J genes are TRBV24-1 and TRBJ2-3, with D possibly called TRBD1 or TRBD2 (5 bases each). V lost 1 base, J lost 4 bases, and 14 bases lay in between. The length of the CDR3 is 16 residues. Germline CDR1 and CDR2: KGHDR and SFDVKD. CDR3 amino acids: CATSDFGGSDSDTQYF. CDR3 nucleotides: TGTGCCACCAGTGATTTTGGGGGTAGTGACTCAGATACGCAGTATTTT.

This clone was seen a single time. The chain carries TRBV5-4 and TRBJ1-1; possible D gene TRBD1, 5 bases. Trimming removed 0 bases at V and 0 bases at J, with 9 bases between. The CDR3 has 15 residues. Germline values: CDR1 SGHNT, CDR2 YYREEE (reference sequence). CDR3 amino acids: CASSLGQRVNTEAFF. DNA for the CDR3: TGTGCCAGCAGCTTGGGACAGCGCGTGAACACTGAAGCTTTCTTT.

This chain's CDR3 is CASSLAHRGSSPLHF. The DNA for the CDR3 is TGTGCCAGCAGCTTAGCTCATCGAGGGTCTTCACCCCTCCACTTT. The V call is TRBV7-9, the J call TRBJ1-6; D is undetermined. V lost 0 bases and J 9 bases, leaving 12 bases between the germline ends. CDR3 length equals 15 residues. Germline V gene lookup returns CDR1 SEHNR and CDR2 FQNEAQ (reference sequence). Together with reference TRBV7-9 and TRBJ1-6, the CDR3 gives the full variable domain: DTGVSQNPRHKITKRGQNVTFRCDPISEHNRLYWYRQTLGQGPEFLTYFQNEAQLEKSRLLSDRFSAERPKGSFSTLEIQRTEQGDSAMYLCASSLAHRGSSPLHFGNGTRLTVT.

J is TRBJ1-2 and V is TRBV18; possibly TRBD1 for D (6 bases). The germline V and J ends were trimmed by 5 bases and 1 base, with 8 bases remaining between them. Germline V gives CDR1 KGHSH, CDR2 LQKENI. There are 13 residues in the CDR3. The CDR3 DNA sequence: TGTGCCAGCTCAGGACAGTTTAACTATGGCTACACCTTC. As protein: CASSGQFNYGYTF. Based on the CDR3 plus reference TRBV18 and TRBJ1-2, the full variable domain is NAGVMQNPRHLVRRRGQEARLRCSPMKGHSHVYWYRQLPEEGLKFMVYLQKENIIDESGMPKERFSAEFPKEGPSILRIQQVVRGDSAAYFCASSGQFNYGYTFGSGTRLTVV.

This chain connects TRBV3-1 (or the pseudogene TRBV3-2) to TRBJ1-2; a weak D match, TRBD1 (6 bases). V dropped 3 bases and J dropped 1 base, with 21 bases sitting between them. CDR1 and CDR2 from the germline V gene are LGHDT and YNNKEL (reference sequence). The CDR3 loop spans 18 amino acids. The CDR3 DNA follows: TGTGCCAGCAGCCACGCTTGGGGGCAGGGACGGAATAACTATGGCTACACCTTC. Residues: CASSHAWGQGRNNYGYTF.

The rearrangement joins TRBV6-2 or TRBV6-3 to TRBJ1-1; 7 bases line up with TRBD1. CDR1 and CDR2 (germline): MNHEY, SVGEGT. V shed 4 bases, J shed 1 base, and the junction held 6 bases outside the gene matches. This CDR3 region has 15 residues. The CDR3 spells CASSSTGTANTEAFF. CDR3 nucleotide sequence: TGTGCCAGCAGTTCGACGGGGACAGCGAACACTGAAGCTTTCTTT.

The chain uses TRBV7-2 and TRBJ2-1; 9 positions match TRBD1. Germline CDR1 reads SGHTA; CDR2 reads FQGNSA. The CDR3 has 15 residues. The junction had 5 bases not matched to a gene; V was cut back by 0 bases and J by 8 bases. The CDR3 sequence: CASSLATGGVDEQFF. The CDR3 bases are TGTGCCAGCAGCTTAGCGACAGGGGGAGTCGATGAGCAGTTCTTC.

The V gene is TRBV5-1, the J gene TRBJ1-4; the match to TRBD1 covers 11 bases. The CDR3 has 17 residues. V shed 4 bases, J shed 6 bases, and the junction held 11 bases outside the gene matches. CDR1 is SGHRS and CDR2 is YFSETQ in the germline V gene. The DNA of the CDR3 is TGCGCCAGCAGCCTGGGACAGGGGGTAGTACTTGATGAAAAACTGTTTTTT. Translation: CASSLGQGVVLDEKLFF.

The chain joins TRBV5-1 to TRBJ1-5, with 9 bases that match TRBD1. The V and J ends lost 4 bases and 1 base, in that order; junction bases with no gene match: 3. CDR1 SGHRS and CDR2 YFSETQ come from the germline V gene. The CDR3 contains 15 residues. Here the CDR3 reads CASSRTGASNQPQHF. CDR3 nucleotide sequence: TGCGCCAGCAGCCGGACAGGGGCCAGCAATCAGCCCCAGCATTTT. Together with reference TRBV5-1 and TRBJ1-5, the CDR3 gives the full variable domain: KAGVTQTPRYLIKTRGQQVTLSCSPISGHRSVSWYQQTPGQGLQFLFEYFSETQRNKGNFPGRFSGRQFSNSRSEMNVSTLELGDSALYLCASSRTGASNQPQHFGDGTRLSIL.

The CDR3, as DNA: TGTGCCAGCAGCTTAGCGTCGGGGGCTAATGAAAAACTGTTTTTT. Protein product: CASSLASGANEKLFF. The chain links TRBV7-2 to TRBJ1-4; TRBD1 might be the D (5 bases). This CDR3 is 15 amino acids long. V gave up 0 bases and J gave up 3 bases, with 8 bases separating them. Germline assignment: CDR1 SGHTA and CDR2 FQGNSA.

The J gene is TRBJ1-1, the V gene TRBV3-1 (or the pseudogene TRBV3-2); D call uncertain. CDR1 is LGHDT and CDR2 is YNNKEL in the germline V gene (reference sequence). V was trimmed by 5 bases and J by 0 bases, leaving 10 bases between them. This CDR3 is built from 14 residues. In DNA, the CDR3 is TGTGCCAGCAGCATGAGGGCCTTGAACACTGAAGCTTTCTTT. It yields the protein CASSMRALNTEAFF.

The V and J genes are TRBV3-1 (or the pseudogene TRBV3-2) and TRBJ1-3, with D maybe TRBD1 (5 bases). The CDR3 is 16 amino acids. The germline V and J ends were trimmed by 4 bases and 0 bases, with 13 bases remaining between them. CDR1 is LGHDT, CDR2 YNNKEL, per germline (reference sequence). CDR3 nucleotides: TGTGCCAGCAGCCGGGGCTGGGCCCACTCTGGAAACACCATATATTTT. Translation gives CASSRGWAHSGNTIYF.

The chain uses TRBV30 and TRBJ1-2, with D perhaps matching TRBD1 (6 bases). Germline lookup yields CDR1 GTSNPN and CDR2 SVGIG (reference sequence). The CDR3 length is 12 residues. Trimming took 7 bases from V and 7 from J, leaving 16 bases between them. The CDR3 DNA sequence: TGTGCCTATCTTAAACAGGGAGGTGGCTACACCTTC. It specifies CAYLKQGGGYTF.

This clone was found a few times. This chain connects TRBV6-1 to TRBJ1-5; 12 bases match TRBD1. The junction had 10 bases not matched to a gene; V was cut back by 6 bases and J by 1 base. This CDR3 is built from 18 residues. Germline-derived CDR1 and CDR2 are MNHNS and SASEGT. The chain's CDR3 is CASRETAGTGGSNQPQHF. As DNA, the CDR3 is TGTGCCAGCAGAGAAACCGCCGGGACAGGGGGCAGCAATCAGCCCCAGCATTTT.